This T cell receptor beta chain derives from a study of shared clonotypes between healthy human individuals. Overall study results and limits: Non-shared clonotypes had lower generation probabilities than clonotypes shared by all four sorted-subset donors.

Remarks on this clone: Its antigen is not known.

The V gene's germline CDR1 is MDHEN and CDR2 SYDVKM. J gave up 5 bases and V 8 bases, and 12 bases lay outside the gene matches. The CDR3 loop spans 16 amino acids. Running of the assay took place at deep level. Some clones are missing from TCRdb's copy, which holds only in-frame ones; the method was immunoSEQ multiplex PCR. The data show a few million clones, approximately 95% seen once. This TCR was sampled from a man younger than 35 in good health. Some clones in this sample may be carry-over from other donors' samples. V and J are TRBV28 and TRBJ2-5; 12 positions agree with TRBD2. The sequencing sample was made of naive CD4+ T cells from PBMCs. The subset: CD45RA+ positively selected. The CDR3 spells CASPPSGRALVETQYF. CDR3 nucleotides: TGTGCCAGCCCCCCTAGCGGGAGGGCGTTGGTGGAGACCCAGTACTTC. The full variable domain, with the rest looked up from reference TRBV28 and TRBJ2-5, is DVKVTQSSRYLVKRTGEKVFLECVQDMDHENMFWYRQDPGLGLRLIYFSYDVKMKEKGDIPEGYSVSREKKERFSLILESASTNQTSMYLCASPPSGRALVETQYFGPGTRLLVL.